This T cell receptor (beta chain) is drawn from a study of blood T cell repertoires in COVID-19. Participants, about 18 to 100 years old, spanned under 25 US areas. Cohorts were determined from participant-reported clinical history. Germline V lookup: CDR1 LGHDT, CDR2 YNNKEL (reference sequence). With 0 bases removed from V and 6 bases from J, the gap between germline ends came to 18 bases. The CDR3 is 16 residues long. The authors' processing: It was from reference gene primer amplification that nucleated cell counts were estimated. Assay: immunoSEQ multiplex PCR; the TCRdb copy retains only in-frame clones and omits some. V and J calls and clone size follow that table, whereas D and trimming were derived from the DNA. The sample lists some 230,000 clones, roughly 83% occurring once.

The sample comprised PBMCs or T cells enriched from blood (not recorded which). This chain uses TRBV3-1 (or the pseudogene TRBV3-2) with TRBJ2-7, with a possible D match to TRBD1 (7 bases). The sequence came from a woman aged 40 to 50 with acute COVID-19. CDR3: CASSQERRQGGGEQYF. CDR3 sequence (DNA): TGTGCCAGCAGCCAAGAGCGGAGACAGGGAGGCGGCGAGCAGTACTTC.